This T cell receptor beta chain came from a study of CD8+ T cells in alopecia areata. Study context: Patients took tofacitinib for 6 to 18 months, followed by 6 drug-free months. Study-level findings and limits: Significant decreases in scalp clonality and expanded CD8+ clones followed tofacitinib treatment. Possibly as an HLA-related effect, TCR sharing across patients appeared less clear than in mice.

About this clone itself: What it binds is not known.

Specified treatment: oral pan-JAK inhibitor, 5-10 mg twice daily. Peripheral blood, together with lesional scalp punch biopsies, was collected from alopecia areata patients. The sequencing template was cDNA reverse transcribed from extracted RNA. Profiling relied on immunoSEQ multiplex PCR, and the TCRdb table lists in-frame clones only, not all of them. The sample consists of about 270,000 clones, 60% of them appearing once. Trimming took 0 bases from V and 5 from J; bases not matched to a gene: 6. Germline V gene lookup returns CDR1 SGDLS and CDR2 YYNGEE. The CDR3 has 15 residues. This chain uses TRBV9 with TRBJ2-7, with 9 positions matching TRBD2. The sample in question was CD4+ T cells sorted from blood, obtained around week 52, from a patient treated with tofacitinib. This TCR was sampled from a human donor with alopecia areata. The CDR3 is CASSVAGLASHEQYF. The CDR3 coding sequence is TGTGCCAGCAGCGTAGCGGGACTAGCATCCCACGAGCAGTACTTC.